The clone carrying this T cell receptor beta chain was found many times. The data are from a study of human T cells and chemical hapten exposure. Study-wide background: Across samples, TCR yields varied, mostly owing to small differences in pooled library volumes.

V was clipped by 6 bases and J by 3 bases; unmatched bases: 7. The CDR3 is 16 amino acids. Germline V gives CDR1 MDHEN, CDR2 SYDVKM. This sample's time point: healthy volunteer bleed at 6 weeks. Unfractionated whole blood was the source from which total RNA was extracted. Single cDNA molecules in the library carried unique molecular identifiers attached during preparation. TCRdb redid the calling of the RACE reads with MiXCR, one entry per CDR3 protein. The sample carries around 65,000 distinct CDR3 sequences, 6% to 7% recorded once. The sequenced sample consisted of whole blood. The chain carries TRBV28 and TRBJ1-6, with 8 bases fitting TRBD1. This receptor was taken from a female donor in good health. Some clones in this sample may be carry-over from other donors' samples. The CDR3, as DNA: TGTGCCAGCAGGAGGCCGGGGACAGGCTATAATTCACCCCTCCACTTT. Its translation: CASRRPGTGYNSPLHF.